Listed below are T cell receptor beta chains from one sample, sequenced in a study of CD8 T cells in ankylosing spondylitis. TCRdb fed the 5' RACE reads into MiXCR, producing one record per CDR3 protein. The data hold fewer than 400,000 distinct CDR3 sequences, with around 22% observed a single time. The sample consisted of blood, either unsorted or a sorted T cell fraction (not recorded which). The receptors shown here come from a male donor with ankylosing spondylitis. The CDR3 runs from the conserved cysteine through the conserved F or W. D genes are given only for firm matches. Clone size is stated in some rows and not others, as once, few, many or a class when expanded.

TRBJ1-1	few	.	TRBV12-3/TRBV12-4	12	CASSLGETEAFF	TGTGCCAGCAGTTTAGGGGAAACTGAAGCTTTCTTT
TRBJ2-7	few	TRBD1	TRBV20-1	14	CSARAPWKGAEQYF	TGCAGTGCTAGAGCCCCTTGGAAGGGGGCCGAGCAGTACTTC
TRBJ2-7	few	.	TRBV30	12	CAWSERAYEQYF	TGTGCCTGGAGTGAAAGGGCCTACGAGCAGTACTTC
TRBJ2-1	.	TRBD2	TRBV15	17	CATSRDGGREPYNEQFF	TGTGCCACCAGCAGAGATGGAGGGCGGGAGCCCTACAATGAGCAGTTCTTC
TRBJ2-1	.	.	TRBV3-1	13	CASSQPNYNEQFF	TGTGCCAGCAGCCAACCCAATTACAATGAGCAGTTCTTC
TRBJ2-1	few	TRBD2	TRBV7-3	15	CASSFGLAGTNEQFF	TGTGCCAGCAGCTTCGGACTAGCGGGTACCAATGAGCAGTTCTTC
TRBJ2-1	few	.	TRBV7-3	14	CASSLQVSYNEQFF	TGTGCCAGCAGCTTACAGGTATCCTACAATGAGCAGTTCTTC
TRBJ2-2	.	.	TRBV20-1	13	CIAPAPNTGELFF	TGCATTGCCCCCGCCCCGAACACCGGGGAGCTGTTTTTT
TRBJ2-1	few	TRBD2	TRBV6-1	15	CASTPGLVEYNEQFF	TGTGCCAGCACCCCGGGACTAGTGGAATACAATGAGCAGTTCTTC
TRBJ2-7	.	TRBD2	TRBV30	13	CAWSSSGSYEQYF	TGTGCCTGGAGTTCTAGCGGGTCCTACGAGCAGTACTTC
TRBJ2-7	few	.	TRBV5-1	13	CASSPLASWEQYF	TGCGCCAGCAGCCCCCTGGCCTCATGGGAGCAGTACTTC
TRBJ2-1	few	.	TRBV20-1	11	CSARTLSSGFF	TGCAGTGCTAGGACCCTCAGTAGCGGGTTCTTC
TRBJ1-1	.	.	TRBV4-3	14	CASSQRWEGAEAFF	TGCGCCAGCAGCCAACGATGGGAGGGCGCTGAAGCTTTCTTT
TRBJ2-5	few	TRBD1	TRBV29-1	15	CSVELRGQGLETQYF	TGCAGCGTTGAACTGCGGGGACAGGGTTTGGAGACCCAGTACTTC
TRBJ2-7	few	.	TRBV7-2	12	CASSFWDYEQYF	TGTGCCAGCAGCTTCTGGGACTACGAGCAGTACTTC
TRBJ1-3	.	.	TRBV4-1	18	CASSQEGGQQGSGNTIYF	TGCGCCAGCAGCCAAGAGGGTGGGCAGCAGGGTTCTGGAAACACCATATATTTT
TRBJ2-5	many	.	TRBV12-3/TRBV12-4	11	CASSLRETQYF	TGTGCCAGCAGTTTAAGAGAGACCCAGTACTTC
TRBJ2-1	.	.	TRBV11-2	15	CASSLNGIPGDEQFF	TGTGCCAGCAGCTTAAATGGAATTCCTGGGGATGAGCAGTTCTTC
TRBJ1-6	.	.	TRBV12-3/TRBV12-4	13	CASSQRTNSPLHF	TGTGCCAGCAGTCAGAGGACAAATTCACCCCTCCACTTT
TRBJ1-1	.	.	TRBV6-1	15	CATSGGIGRVTEAFF	TGTGCCACCTCAGGAGGGATAGGAAGGGTCACTGAAGCTTTCTTT
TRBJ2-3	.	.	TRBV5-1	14	CASSPGVQGLAQYF	TGCGCCAGCAGCCCGGGAGTACAGGGATTAGCGCAGTATTTT
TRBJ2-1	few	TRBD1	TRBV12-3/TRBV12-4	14	CASRQDRGFNEQFF	TGTGCCAGCAGACAGGACAGGGGTTTCAATGAGCAGTTCTTC
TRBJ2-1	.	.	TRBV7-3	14	CASSLGGTHNEQFF	TGTGCCAGCAGCCTCGGAGGTACCCACAATGAGCAGTTCTTC
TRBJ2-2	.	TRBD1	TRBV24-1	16	CATSDPQGADTGELFF	TGTGCCACCAGTGATCCACAGGGGGCCGACACCGGGGAGCTGTTTTTT
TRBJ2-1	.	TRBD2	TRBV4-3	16	CASSSLTSGTYNEQFF	TGCGCCAGCAGCTCCCTTACTAGCGGAACCTACAATGAGCAGTTCTTC
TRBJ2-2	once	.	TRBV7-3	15	CASRQGTQNTGELFF	TGTGCCAGCAGACAAGGGACACAAAACACCGGGGAGCTGTTTTTT
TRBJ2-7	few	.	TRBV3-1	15	CASSQALGHLYEQYF	TGTGCCAGCAGCCAGGCCCTGGGACATCTTTACGAGCAGTACTTC
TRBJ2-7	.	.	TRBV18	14	CASSPSRQPNEQYF	TGTGCCAGCTCACCCTCCCGCCAGCCCAACGAGCAGTACTTC
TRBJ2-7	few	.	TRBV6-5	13	CASSYSGVYEQYF	TGTGCCAGCAGTTACTCAGGGGTCTACGAGCAGTACTTC
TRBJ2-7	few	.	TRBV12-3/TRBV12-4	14	CASSLEGGRNEQYF	TGTGCCAGCAGTTTGGAGGGCGGGCGAAACGAGCAGTACTTC
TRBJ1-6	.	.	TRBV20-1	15	CSASKEEVVWSPLHF	TGCAGTGCTAGCAAAGAGGAGGTGGTTTGGTCACCCCTCCACTTT
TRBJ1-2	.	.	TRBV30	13	CAWSVRSADGYTF	TGTGCCTGGAGTGTAAGGTCAGCCGATGGCTACACCTTC
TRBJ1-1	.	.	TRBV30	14	CAWSDQTGWTEAFF	TGTGCCTGGAGCGACCAAACAGGGTGGACTGAAGCTTTCTTT
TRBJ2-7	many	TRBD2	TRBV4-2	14	CASSLAGANYEQYF	TGTGCCAGCTCCTTAGCGGGAGCAAACTACGAGCAGTACTTC
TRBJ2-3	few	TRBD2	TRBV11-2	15	CASSLGLLSTDTQYF	TGTGCCAGCAGTTTGGGACTACTCAGCACAGATACGCAGTATTTT
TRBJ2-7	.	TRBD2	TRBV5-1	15	CASSLPSGGHDEQYF	TGCGCCAGCAGCTTGCCATCGGGAGGACACGACGAGCAGTACTTC
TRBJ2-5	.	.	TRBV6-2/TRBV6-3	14	CASSPARVQETQYF	TGTGCCAGCAGCCCCGCTAGGGTTCAAGAGACCCAGTACTTC
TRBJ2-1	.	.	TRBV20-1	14	CSALSESSYNEQFF	TGCAGTGCTCTGAGTGAGAGCTCCTACAATGAGCAGTTCTTC
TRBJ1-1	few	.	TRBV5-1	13	CASRPGEHTEAFF	TGCGCCAGCAGGCCAGGGGAGCACACTGAAGCTTTCTTT
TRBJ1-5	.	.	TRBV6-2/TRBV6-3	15	CASTGRGYSNQPQHF	TGTGCCAGCACGGGACGGGGTTATAGCAATCAGCCCCAGCATTTT
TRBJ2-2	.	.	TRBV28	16	CASSTPSAGNTGELFF	TGTGCCAGCAGTACCCCGTCGGCAGGGAACACCGGGGAGCTGTTTTTT
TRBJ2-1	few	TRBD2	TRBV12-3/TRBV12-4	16	CASSPFQREVNNEQFF	TGTGCCAGCAGTCCCTTCCAGCGGGAGGTTAACAATGAGCAGTTCTTC
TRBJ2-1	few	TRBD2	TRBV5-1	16	CASTLSAGGGYNEQFF	TGCGCCAGCACGCTCTCGGCGGGAGGTGGCTACAATGAGCAGTTCTTC
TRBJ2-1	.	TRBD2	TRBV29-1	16	CSVPQPSGSLYNEQFF	TGCAGCGTCCCTCAGCCTAGCGGGAGTTTGTACAATGAGCAGTTCTTC
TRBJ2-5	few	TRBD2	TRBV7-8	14	CASSSLAGEGTQYF	TGTGCCAGCAGCTCTTTAGCGGGAGAAGGGACCCAGTACTTC
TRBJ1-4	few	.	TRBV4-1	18	CASSQDRIQGFTNEKLFF	TGCGCCAGCAGCCAAGATCGAATCCAGGGGTTTACTAATGAAAAACTGTTTTTT
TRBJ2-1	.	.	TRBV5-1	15	CASSLELLSYNEQFF	TGCGCCAGCAGCTTGGAGCTTCTCTCCTACAATGAGCAGTTCTTC
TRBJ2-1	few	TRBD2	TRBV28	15	CASLGLAGGYNEQFF	TGTGCCAGCCTAGGTCTAGCGGGGGGTTACAATGAGCAGTTCTTC
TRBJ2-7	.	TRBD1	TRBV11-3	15	CASSHRTGLAYEQYF	TGTGCCAGCAGCCACAGGACAGGTCTAGCCTACGAGCAGTACTTC
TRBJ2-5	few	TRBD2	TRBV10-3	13	CAISETSGETQYF	TGTGCCATCAGTGAGACTAGCGGAGAGACCCAGTACTTC
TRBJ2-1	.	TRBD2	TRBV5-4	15	CASRTGLAGNNEQFF	TGTGCCAGCAGAACCGGACTAGCGGGAAACAATGAGCAGTTCTTC
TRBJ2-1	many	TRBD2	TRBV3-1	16	CASSHVRLGGRGEQFF	TGTGCCAGCAGCCATGTCCGCCTTGGCGGGAGAGGTGAGCAGTTCTTC
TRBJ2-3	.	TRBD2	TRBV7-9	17	CASSLDLGGGSGDTQYF	TGTGCCAGCAGCTTAGACCTGGGCGGCGGGAGCGGAGATACGCAGTATTTT
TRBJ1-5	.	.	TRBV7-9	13	CASSLYRNQPQHF	TGTGCCAGCAGCTTATACCGGAATCAGCCCCAGCATTTT
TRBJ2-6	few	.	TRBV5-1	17	CASSRVDGLSVANVLTF	TGCGCCAGCAGCCGCGTAGACGGCCTCTCTGTGGCCAACGTCCTGACTTTC
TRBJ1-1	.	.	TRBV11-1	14	CTSSAGTPNTEAFF	TGTACCAGCTCGGCAGGGACGCCGAACACTGAAGCTTTCTTT